These T cell receptor beta chains were read from a single sample in a study of blood T cell repertoires in COVID-19. The protocol was immunoSEQ multiplex PCR, while the TCRdb copy is restricted to in-frame clones and leaves out a portion. The sample carries some 78,000 clones, 84% recorded once. Sequences were obtained from peripheral blood. These receptors originate from a man aged 50 to 60 with acute or convalescent COVID-19. The CDR3 runs from the conserved cysteine through the conserved F or W. Fields, in order: D gene, J gene, clone size, V gene, CDR3 DNA, CDR3 protein. D genes are given only for firm matches. Some rows mark clone size as missing; the rest say once, few, many or name a class of expanded clone.

- TRBJ1-2 - TRBV7-8 TGTGCCAGCAGCCCCCCGTGGCAAGACTATGGCTACACCTTC CASSPPWQDYGYTF
- TRBJ2-7 - TRBV18 TGTGCCAGCTCACCCTACAGAGAGTACGAGCAGTACTTC CASSPYREYEQYF
- TRBJ2-1 - TRBV21-1 TGTGCCAGCAGCAAATACAGGAATGAGCAGTTCTTC CASSKYRNEQFF
- TRBJ1-3 - TRBV3-1/TRBV3-2 TGTGCCAGCAGCCAACTCCAGGGTCGCGGAAACACCATATATTTT CASSQLQGRGNTIYF
- TRBJ1-1 - TRBV5-1 TGCGCCAGCAGCTTGGCCGGCCCTGGGACATCTGAAGCTTTCTTT CASSLAGPGTSEAFF
- TRBJ1-2 - TRBV25-1 TGTGCCAGCAGTCCGGGGGATGAAGGCTATGGCTACACCTTC CASSPGDEGYGYTF
- TRBJ1-2 - TRBV12-3/TRBV12-4 TGTGCCAGCAGCCCCCGGGACACCTATGGCTACACCTTC CASSPRDTYGYTF
- TRBJ1-5 few TRBV6-1 TGTGCCAGCAGTGAAGGCGGCAGAAATCAGCCCCAGCATTTT CASSEGGRNQPQHF
TRBD1 TRBJ2-2 - TRBV11-2 TGTGCCAGCAGCTCCCTCCAGGGGGCAGACACCGGGGAGCTGTTTTTT CASSSLQGADTGELFF
TRBD2 TRBJ2-2 - TRBV9 TGTGCCAGCAGCCCCGCCGGGGGGAGGTTTCAGGTCGGGGAGCTGTTTTTT CASSPAGGRFQVGELFF
- TRBJ1-3 - TRBV28 TGTGCCAGCACCGTACAGGGTTGGTCTGGAAACACCATATATTTT CASTVQGWSGNTIYF
- TRBJ1-4 - TRBV18 TGTGCCAGCTCGGTGGCGGGAACTAATGAAAAACTGTTTTTT CASSVAGTNEKLFF
TRBD1 TRBJ1-2 - TRBV5-6 TGTGCCAGCAGCATGGACAGGGGAAACTATGGCTACACCTTC CASSMDRGNYGYTF
TRBD1 TRBJ1-1 - TRBV11-3 TGTGCCAGCACTTTCCCGAGTGGGACAGCTGAAGCTTTCTTT CASTFPSGTAEAFF
TRBD2 TRBJ2-7 - TRBV5-1 TGCGCCAGCAGCTTGGACACGGGAGGCCTCTACGAGCAGTACTTC CASSLDTGGLYEQYF
TRBD1 TRBJ1-2 - TRBV7-2 TGTGCCAGCAGCCCCCGGACAGGGGGTTGGGATGGCTACACCTTC CASSPRTGGWDGYTF
TRBD1 TRBJ2-3 - TRBV4-1 TGCGCCAGCAGCCTAAATCCGGGACAGCCCACAGATACGCAGTATTTT CASSLNPGQPTDTQYF
- TRBJ2-7 - TRBV19 TGTGCCAGTAGTACAACTCCTTTCTACGAGCAGTACTTC CASSTTPFYEQYF
- TRBJ2-3 - TRBV6-5 TGTGCCAGCACCTCTAGCGCAGATACGCAGTATTTT CASTSSADTQYF
- TRBJ2-3 - TRBV18 TGTGCCAGCTCACCAGGGACTTTAGATACGCAGTATTTT CASSPGTLDTQYF
TRBD1 TRBJ1-1 - TRBV11-2 TGTGCCAGCAGCTTAGTCTCGAACAGGGGGCCGAACACTGAAGCTTTCTTT CASSLVSNRGPNTEAFF
- TRBJ1-2 - TRBV6-5 TGTGCCAGCAGTTCCTCACCGACAGGACCCCCCTATGGCTACACCTTC CASSSSPTGPPYGYTF
- TRBJ2-7 - TRBV7-2 TGTGCCAGCAGCTTGGGCAACTCCTACGAGCAGTACTTC CASSLGNSYEQYF
TRBD1 TRBJ1-5 - TRBV19 TGTGCCAGTACCCGTGGGGGGACAGGGAATCCTAGCAATCAGCCCCAGCATTTT CASTRGGTGNPSNQPQHF
- TRBJ1-1 few TRBV5-1 TGCGCCAGCAGCTTGGTCGGGGGGACGAACACTGAAGCTTTCTTT CASSLVGGTNTEAFF
- TRBJ1-2 - TRBV4-1 TGCGCCAGCAGCCAAGGGGGGGAGAGTTTTTATGGCTACACCTTC CASSQGGESFYGYTF
- TRBJ1-1 many TRBV11-3 TGTGCCAGCAGCTTTCCCCAGGGGATGAACACTGAAGCTTTCTTT CASSFPQGMNTEAFF
- TRBJ1-2 - TRBV9 TGTGCCAGCAGCGTCACCGGGACACGGCCCTATGGCTACACCTTC CASSVTGTRPYGYTF
- TRBJ2-1 - TRBV29-1 TGCAGCGTTGAAGAACGCGACAATGAGCAGTTCTTC CSVEERDNEQFF
- TRBJ1-3 - TRBV6-5 TGTGCCAGCAGTTTCTCCGGGGGGGGTGGAAACACCATATATTTT CASSFSGGGGNTIYF
TRBD1 TRBJ2-5 - TRBV3-1/TRBV3-2 TGTGCCAGCAGCCGGAACAGGGGCAGGGGAGAGACCCAGTACTTC CASSRNRGRGETQYF
TRBD1 TRBJ2-7 few TRBV6-5 TGTGCCAGCAGTTACTCTCTCCGGGACAGGGCCTACGAGCAGTACTTC CASSYSLRDRAYEQYF
- TRBJ2-1 - TRBV28 TGTGCCAGCAATGGCGGGATCTACAATGAGCAGTTCTTC CASNGGIYNEQFF
TRBD1 TRBJ2-7 - TRBV7-2 TGTGCCAGCAGTCCCGGGACAGGGGTTTACGAGCAGTACTTC CASSPGTGVYEQYF
TRBD2 TRBJ2-3 - TRBV15 TGTGCCACCAGCGGAGGGACTAGCGGGAGCCTACTCACAGATACGCAGTATTTT CATSGGTSGSLLTDTQYF
- TRBJ1-1 - TRBV5-1 TGCGCCAGCAGCTTGGCCGGGGGAGGAAACACTGAAGCTTTCTTT CASSLAGGGNTEAFF
TRBD2 TRBJ2-7 - TRBV19 TGTGCCAGTAGTTCGAGGACTAGCGGGAGAAACGAGCAGTACTTC CASSSRTSGRNEQYF
- TRBJ1-4 - TRBV7-9 TGTGCCAGCAGCTCATTTGCAACTAATGAAAAACTGTTTTTT CASSSFATNEKLFF
TRBD1 TRBJ1-5 - TRBV5-6 TGTGCCAGCAGCTCCCGGACAGGGGGCAATCAGCCCCAGCATTTT CASSSRTGGNQPQHF
TRBD2 TRBJ2-2 - TRBV24-1 TGTGCCACCAGTGATTCCGGACTAGCGGGCGGGGAGCTGTTTTTT CATSDSGLAGGELFF
TRBD1 TRBJ1-5 - TRBV7-2 TGTGCCAGCAGCCCCTGGCAGGGGGCCCATCAGCCCCAGCATTTT CASSPWQGAHQPQHF
TRBD1 TRBJ1-1 - TRBV7-9 TGTGCCAGCAGCTTAGCCGGACAGGGGCTTTTTGTGAACACTGAAGCTTTCTTT CASSLAGQGLFVNTEAFF
- TRBJ2-7 - TRBV27 TGTGCCAGCAGTTGGGGCAGAGATTACGAGCAGTACTTC CASSWGRDYEQYF
TRBD1 TRBJ2-7 - TRBV5-5 TGTGCCAGCGGTTACAGGGCAGGGGGCACGTACGAGCAGTACTTC CASGYRAGGTYEQYF
- TRBJ2-6 - TRBV2 TGTGCCAGCAGTGAAACAGTTAACTCTGGGGCCAACGTCCTGACTTTC CASSETVNSGANVLTF
- TRBJ2-2 - TRBV27 TGTGCCAGCAGAGGAGGGGACACCGGGGAGCTGTTTTTT CASRGGDTGELFF
- TRBJ1-2 - TRBV11-2 TGTGCCAGCAGCCCATTGGCAGGAGGAAACTATGGCTACACCTTC CASSPLAGGNYGYTF
- TRBJ2-7 few TRBV18 TGTGCCAGCTCACTCGAAGTGCGGGCCTACGAGCAGTACTTC CASSLEVRAYEQYF
- TRBJ1-2 - TRBV4-1 TGCGCCAGCAGCCAAGCCCTACAGATTAACTATGGCTACACCTTC CASSQALQINYGYTF
- TRBJ2-1 - TRBV6-1 TGTGCCAGCAGTGAAATTGTGGGTCTAGCGACCTACAATGAGCAGTTCTTC CASSEIVGLATYNEQFF
- TRBJ1-6 once TRBV20-1 TGCAGTGCTAGTAGGGGCAGGGCCGCCATTCCCCTCCACTTT CSASRGRAAIPLHF
- TRBJ2-6 - TRBV4-3 TGCGCCAGCAGCCAATACACGACTAGGAGCTCTTCTGGGGCCAACGTCCTGACTTTC CASSQYTTRSSSGANVLTF